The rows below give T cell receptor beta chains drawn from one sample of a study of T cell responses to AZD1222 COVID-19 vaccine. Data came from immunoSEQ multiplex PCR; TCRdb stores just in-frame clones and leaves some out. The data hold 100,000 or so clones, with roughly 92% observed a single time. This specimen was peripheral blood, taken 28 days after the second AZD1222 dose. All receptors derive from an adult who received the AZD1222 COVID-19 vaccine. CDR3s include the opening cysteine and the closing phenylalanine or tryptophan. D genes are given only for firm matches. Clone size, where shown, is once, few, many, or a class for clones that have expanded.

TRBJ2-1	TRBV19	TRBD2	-	TGTGCCAGTACCACTAGCGGGGGGTCCAACAATGAGCAGTTCTTC	CASTTSGGSNNEQFF
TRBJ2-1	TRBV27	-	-	TGTGCCAGCAGTTTAGGGATAGCTGACTACAATGAGCAGTTCTTC	CASSLGIADYNEQFF
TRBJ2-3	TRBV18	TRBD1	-	TGTGCCAGCTCACCAGGACAGGGATTGAGCACAGATACGCAGTATTTT	CASSPGQGLSTDTQYF
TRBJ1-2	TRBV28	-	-	TGTGCCAGCAGGACCCATGAGGGGGGTGGCTACACCTTC	CASRTHEGGGYTF
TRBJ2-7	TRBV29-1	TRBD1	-	TGCAGCGTTGAAGCACCGGGACAGGGGTTCTCCTACGAGCAGTACTTC	CSVEAPGQGFSYEQYF
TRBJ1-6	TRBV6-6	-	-	TGTGCCAGCAGTTACGCCCAGGGTGGAAGTTCACCCCTCCACTTT	CASSYAQGGSSPLHF
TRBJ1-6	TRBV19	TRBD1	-	TGTGCCAGTAGTATGGGAGGGGGCGATTCACCCCTCCACTTT	CASSMGGGDSPLHF
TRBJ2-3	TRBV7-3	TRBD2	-	TGTGCCAGCAGCCTCCCGGGACTAGCGGGGGGGCCGGGTTATTTT	CASSLPGLAGGPGYF
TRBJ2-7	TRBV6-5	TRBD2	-	TGTGCCAGCATTCCCGGGACTAGGACCTACGAGCAGTACTTC	CASIPGTRTYEQYF
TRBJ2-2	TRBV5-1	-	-	TGCGCCAGCAGCTTGGCTCCTAGCGATAGCACCGGGGAGCTGTTTTTT	CASSLAPSDSTGELFF
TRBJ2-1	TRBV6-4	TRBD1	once	TGTGCCAGCATAGACAGGGGTAAGAAAATAAATGAGCAGTTCTTC	CASIDRGKKINEQFF
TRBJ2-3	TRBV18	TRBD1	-	TGTGCCAGCTCACCAGGGGGACAGGCCTACACAGATACGCAGTATTTT	CASSPGGQAYTDTQYF
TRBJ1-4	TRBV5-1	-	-	TGCGCCAGCAGCTTGGCCGGGGCAACTAATGAAAAACTGTTTTTT	CASSLAGATNEKLFF
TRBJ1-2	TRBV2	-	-	TGTGCCAGCAGCAGGGGTGTTAGCTATGGCTACACCTTC	CASSRGVSYGYTF
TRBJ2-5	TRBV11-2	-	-	TGTGCCAGCAGCACCGGACACCAAGAGACCCAGTACTTC	CASSTGHQETQYF
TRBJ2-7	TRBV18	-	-	TGTGCCAGCTCACCATTGACAGTCAGGACGTCAAACTCCGAGCAGTACTTC	CASSPLTVRTSNSEQYF
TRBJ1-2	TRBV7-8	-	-	TGTGCCAGCAGCTTAGCGGGGGGACCTGCTAACTATGGCTACACCTTC	CASSLAGGPANYGYTF
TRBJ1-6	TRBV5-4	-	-	TGTGCCAGCAGCTTAGGCTCCTATAATTCACCCCTCCACTTT	CASSLGSYNSPLHF
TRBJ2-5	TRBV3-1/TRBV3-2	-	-	TGTGCCAGCAGCGAGGGGTGGGAGACCCAGTACTTC	CASSEGWETQYF
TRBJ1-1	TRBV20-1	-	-	TGCAGTGCTCAAAGGGGCTCTCAGCCTTTCTTT	CSAQRGSQPFF
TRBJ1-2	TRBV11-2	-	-	TGTGCCAGCAGCTCCACAGGGAACCCTTATGGCTACACCTTC	CASSSTGNPYGYTF
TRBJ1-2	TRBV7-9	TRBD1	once	TGTGCCAGCAGCTTAGGGGATCCGGGACAGGGTCACTATGGCTACACCTTC	CASSLGDPGQGHYGYTF
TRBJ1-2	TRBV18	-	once	TGTGCCAGCTCACCGAGGGACACTCCTAACTATGGCTACACCTTC	CASSPRDTPNYGYTF
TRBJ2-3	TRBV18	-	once	TGTGCCAGCTCACCAAACACAGATACGCAGTATTTT	CASSPNTDTQYF